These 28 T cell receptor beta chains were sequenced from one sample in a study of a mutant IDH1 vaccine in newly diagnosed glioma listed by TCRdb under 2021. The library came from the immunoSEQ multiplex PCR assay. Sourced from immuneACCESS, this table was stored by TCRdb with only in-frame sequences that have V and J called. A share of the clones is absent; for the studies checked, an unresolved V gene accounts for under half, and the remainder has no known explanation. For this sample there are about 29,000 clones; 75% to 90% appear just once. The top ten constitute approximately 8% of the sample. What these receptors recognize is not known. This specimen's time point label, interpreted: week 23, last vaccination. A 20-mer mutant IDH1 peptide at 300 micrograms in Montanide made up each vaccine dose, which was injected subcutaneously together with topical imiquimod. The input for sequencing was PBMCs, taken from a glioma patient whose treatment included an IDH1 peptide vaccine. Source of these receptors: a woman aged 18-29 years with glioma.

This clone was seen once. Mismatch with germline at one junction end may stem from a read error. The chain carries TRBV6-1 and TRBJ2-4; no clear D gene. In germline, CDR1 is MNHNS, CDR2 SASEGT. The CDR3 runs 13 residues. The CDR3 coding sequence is TGTGCCAGCAGTGAAAGCCGTCTCACCCAGTTGAACTTC. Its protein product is CASSESRLTQLNF.

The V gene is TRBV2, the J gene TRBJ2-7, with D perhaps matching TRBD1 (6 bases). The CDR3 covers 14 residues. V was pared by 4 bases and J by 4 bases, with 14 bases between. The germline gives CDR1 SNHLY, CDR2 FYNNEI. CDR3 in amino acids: CASSGLDSPYEQYF. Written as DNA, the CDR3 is TGTGCCAGCAGTGGCCTGGACAGCCCGTACGAGCAGTACTTC.

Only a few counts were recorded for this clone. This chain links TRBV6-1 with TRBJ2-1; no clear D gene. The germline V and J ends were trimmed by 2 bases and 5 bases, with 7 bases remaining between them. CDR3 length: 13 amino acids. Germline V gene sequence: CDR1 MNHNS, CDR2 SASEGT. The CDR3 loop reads CASSEQENNEQFF. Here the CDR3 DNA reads TGTGCCAGCAGTGAACAGGAAAACAATGAGCAGTTCTTC.

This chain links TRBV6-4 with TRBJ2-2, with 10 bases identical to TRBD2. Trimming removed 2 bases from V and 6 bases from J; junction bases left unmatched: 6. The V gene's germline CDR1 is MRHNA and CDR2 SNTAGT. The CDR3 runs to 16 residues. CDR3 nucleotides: TGTGCCAGCAGTGACCTAGCGGGGGACGGGGCCGGGGAGCTGTTTTTT. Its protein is CASSDLAGDGAGELFF.

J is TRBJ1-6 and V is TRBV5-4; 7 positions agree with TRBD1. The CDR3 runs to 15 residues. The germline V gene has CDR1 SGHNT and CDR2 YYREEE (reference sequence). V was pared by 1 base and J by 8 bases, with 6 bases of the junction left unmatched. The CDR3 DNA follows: TGTGCCAGCAGCTTGAAGGGGGCAGGTTATTCACCCCTCCACTTT. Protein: CASSLKGAGYSPLHF.

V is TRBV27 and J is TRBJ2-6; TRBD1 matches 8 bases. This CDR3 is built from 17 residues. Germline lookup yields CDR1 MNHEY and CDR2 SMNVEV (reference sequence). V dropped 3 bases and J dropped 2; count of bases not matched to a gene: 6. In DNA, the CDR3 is TGTGCCAGCAGTTTGGGACAGGTTATCACTGGGGCCAACGTCCTGACTTTC. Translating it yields CASSLGQVITGANVLTF.

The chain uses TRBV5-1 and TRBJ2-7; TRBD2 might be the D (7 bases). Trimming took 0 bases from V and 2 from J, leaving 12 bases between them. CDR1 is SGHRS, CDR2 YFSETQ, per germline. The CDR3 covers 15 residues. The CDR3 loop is CASSLDGGGPYEQYF. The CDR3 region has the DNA TGCGCCAGCAGCTTGGACGGCGGGGGCCCCTACGAGCAGTACTTC.

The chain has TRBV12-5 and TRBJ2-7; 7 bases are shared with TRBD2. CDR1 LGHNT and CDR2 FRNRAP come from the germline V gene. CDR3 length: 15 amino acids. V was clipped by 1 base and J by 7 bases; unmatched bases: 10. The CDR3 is CASGLARVRGGEQYF. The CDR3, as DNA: TGTGCTAGTGGTTTGGCCCGGGTTCGGGGAGGGGAGCAGTACTTC.

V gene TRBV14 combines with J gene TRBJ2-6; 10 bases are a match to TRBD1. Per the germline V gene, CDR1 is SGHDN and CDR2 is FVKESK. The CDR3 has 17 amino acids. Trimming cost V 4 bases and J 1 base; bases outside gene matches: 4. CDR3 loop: CASSPLGQGSGANVLTF. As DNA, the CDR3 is TGTGCCAGCAGCCCCCTGGGACAGGGGTCTGGGGCCAACGTCCTGACTTTC.

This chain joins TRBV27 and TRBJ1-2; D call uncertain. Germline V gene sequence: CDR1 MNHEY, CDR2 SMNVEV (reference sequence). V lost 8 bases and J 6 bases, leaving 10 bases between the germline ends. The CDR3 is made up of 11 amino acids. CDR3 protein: CASGGQHGYTF. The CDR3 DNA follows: TGTGCCAGCGGAGGGCAGCATGGCTACACCTTC.

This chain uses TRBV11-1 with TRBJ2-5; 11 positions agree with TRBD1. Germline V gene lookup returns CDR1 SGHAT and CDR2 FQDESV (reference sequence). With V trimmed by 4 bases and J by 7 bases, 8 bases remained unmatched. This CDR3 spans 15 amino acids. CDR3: CASSSWTGGDGTQYF. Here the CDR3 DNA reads TGTGCCAGCAGCTCCTGGACAGGGGGCGACGGGACCCAGTACTTC.

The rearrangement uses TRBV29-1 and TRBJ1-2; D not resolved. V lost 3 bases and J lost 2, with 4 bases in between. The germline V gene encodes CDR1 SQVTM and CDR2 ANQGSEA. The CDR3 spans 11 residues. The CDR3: CSVEGNYGYTF. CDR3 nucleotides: TGCAGCGTTGAGGGGAACTATGGCTACACCTTC.

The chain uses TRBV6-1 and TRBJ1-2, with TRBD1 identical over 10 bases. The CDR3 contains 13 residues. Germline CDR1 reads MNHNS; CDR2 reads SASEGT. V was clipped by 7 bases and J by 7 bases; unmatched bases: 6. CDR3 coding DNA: TGTGCCAGCATGCTTGGGACAGGGGTTGGCTACACCTTC. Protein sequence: CASMLGTGVGYTF.

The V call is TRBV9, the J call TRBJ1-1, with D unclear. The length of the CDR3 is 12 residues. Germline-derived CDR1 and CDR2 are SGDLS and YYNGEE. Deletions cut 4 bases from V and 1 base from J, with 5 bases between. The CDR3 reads CASSHGNTEAFF. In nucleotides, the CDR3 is TGTGCCAGCAGCCACGGGAACACTGAAGCTTTCTTT.

CDR3 in DNA: TGTGCCAGTAGTATAGAGACAGGGGAAAAACTGTTTTTT. This codes for CASSIETGEKLFF. This chain connects TRBV19 to TRBJ1-4; the match to TRBD1 covers 7 bases. Losses at the gene ends were 0 bases for V and 8 bases for J; bases not matched to a gene: 0. CDR1 is LNHDA, CDR2 SQIVND, per germline (reference sequence). The CDR3 contains 13 residues.

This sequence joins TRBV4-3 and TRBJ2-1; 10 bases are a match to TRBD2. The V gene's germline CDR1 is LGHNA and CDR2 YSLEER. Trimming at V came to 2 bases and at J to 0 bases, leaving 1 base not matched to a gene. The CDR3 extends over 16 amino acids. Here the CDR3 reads CASSQRLAGSYNEQFF. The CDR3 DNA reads TGCGCCAGCAGCCAAAGACTAGCGGGCTCCTACAATGAGCAGTTCTTC.

In nucleotides, the CDR3 is TGTGCCAGCAGCTTATCAGGGGGCGTCTATGGCTACACCTTC. Protein product: CASSLSGGVYGYTF. This rearrangement joins TRBV5-4 to TRBJ1-2, with 8 bases identical to TRBD1. The ends lost 2 bases at V and 4 bases at J; junction bases unmatched: 4. Germline-derived CDR1 and CDR2 are SGHNT and YYREEE (reference sequence). The CDR3 sequence is 14 residues long.

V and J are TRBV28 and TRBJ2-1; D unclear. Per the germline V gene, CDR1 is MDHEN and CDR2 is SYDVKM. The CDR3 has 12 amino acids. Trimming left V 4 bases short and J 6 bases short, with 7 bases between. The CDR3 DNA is TGTGCCAGCAGTTCCCGCTTCAATGAGCAGTTCTTC. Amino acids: CASSSRFNEQFF.

CDR3 bases: TGTGCCAGCTCACCAAGATTGTCGCAGGGAAAAAACACCATATATTTT. Protein product: CASSPRLSQGKNTIYF. The chain links TRBV18 to TRBJ1-3; TRBD1 might be the D (5 bases). CDR1 KGHSH and CDR2 LQKENI come from the germline V gene. V lost 2 bases and J lost 6, with 17 bases in between. The CDR3 has 16 residues.

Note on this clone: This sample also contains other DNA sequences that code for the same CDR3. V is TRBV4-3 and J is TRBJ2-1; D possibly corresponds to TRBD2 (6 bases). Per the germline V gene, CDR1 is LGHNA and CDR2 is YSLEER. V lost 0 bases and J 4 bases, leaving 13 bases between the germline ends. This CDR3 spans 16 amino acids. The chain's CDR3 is CASSQDRRGVYNEQFF. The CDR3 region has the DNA TGCGCCAGCAGCCAAGATCGGCGCGGGGTTTACAATGAGCAGTTCTTC.

The CDR3 protein is CASSPSGLVETQYF. DNA of the CDR3: TGTGCCAGCTCACCTTCGGGACTAGTGGAGACCCAGTACTTC. The chain is built from TRBV18 and TRBJ2-5, with 8 bases fitting TRBD2. Germline V gene sequence: CDR1 KGHSH, CDR2 LQKENI. The CDR3 loop spans 14 amino acids. V shed 3 bases and J 5 bases; nucleotides not matched to a gene: 5. Full variable domain (outside the CDR3, taken from reference TRBV18 and TRBJ2-5): NAGVMQNPRHLVRRRGQEARLRCSPMKGHSHVYWYRQLPEEGLKFMVYLQKENIIDESGMPKERFSAEFPKEGPSILRIQQVVRGDSAAYFCASSPSGLVETQYFGPGTRLLVL.

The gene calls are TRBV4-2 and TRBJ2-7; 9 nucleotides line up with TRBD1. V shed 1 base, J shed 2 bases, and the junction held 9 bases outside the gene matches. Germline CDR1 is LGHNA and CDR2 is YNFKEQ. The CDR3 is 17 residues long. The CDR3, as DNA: TGTGCCAGCAGCCAAGCAGCCGGGACAGGGTTAGCCTACGAGCAGTACTTC. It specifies CASSQAAGTGLAYEQYF.

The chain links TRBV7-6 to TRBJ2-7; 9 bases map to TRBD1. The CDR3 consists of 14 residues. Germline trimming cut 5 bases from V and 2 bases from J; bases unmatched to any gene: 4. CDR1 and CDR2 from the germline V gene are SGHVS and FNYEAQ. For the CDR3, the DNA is TGTGCCAGCAGCCCGACAGGGGGGGCCTACGAGCAGTACTTC. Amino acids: CASSPTGGAYEQYF.

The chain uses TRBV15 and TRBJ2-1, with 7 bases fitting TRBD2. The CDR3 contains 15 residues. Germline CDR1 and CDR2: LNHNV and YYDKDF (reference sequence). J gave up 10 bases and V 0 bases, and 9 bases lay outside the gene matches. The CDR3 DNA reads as TGTGCCACCAGCAGAGATAGCGGTGGGAGGGGAGAGCAGTTCTTC. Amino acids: CATSRDSGGRGEQFF.

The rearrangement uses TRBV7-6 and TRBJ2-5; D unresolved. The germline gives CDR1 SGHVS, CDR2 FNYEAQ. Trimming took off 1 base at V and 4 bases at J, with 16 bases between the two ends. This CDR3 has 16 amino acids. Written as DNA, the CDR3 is TGTGCCAGCAGCTTAGGTAGTTCTGCTGCCATAGAGACCCAGTACTTC. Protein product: CASSLGSSAAIETQYF. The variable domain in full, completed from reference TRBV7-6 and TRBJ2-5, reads GAGVSQSPRYKVTKRGQDVALRCDPISGHVSLYWYRQALGQGPEFLTYFNYEAQQDKSGLPNDRFSAERPEGSISTLTIQRTEQRDSAMYRCASSLGSSAAIETQYFGPGTRLLVL.

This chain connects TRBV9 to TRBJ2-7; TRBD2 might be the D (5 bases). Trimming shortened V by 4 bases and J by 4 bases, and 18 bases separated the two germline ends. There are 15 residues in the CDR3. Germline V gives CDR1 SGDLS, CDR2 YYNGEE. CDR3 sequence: CASSLRGDSGYEQYF. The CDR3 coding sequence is TGTGCCAGCAGCCTCCGAGGCGACTCGGGATACGAGCAGTACTTC.

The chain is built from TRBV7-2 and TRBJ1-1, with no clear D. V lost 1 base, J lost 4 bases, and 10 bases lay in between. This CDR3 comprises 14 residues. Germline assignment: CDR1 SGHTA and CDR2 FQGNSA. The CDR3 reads CASSLVGSGTEAFF. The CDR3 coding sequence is TGTGCCAGCAGCTTAGTGGGGTCGGGCACTGAAGCTTTCTTT.

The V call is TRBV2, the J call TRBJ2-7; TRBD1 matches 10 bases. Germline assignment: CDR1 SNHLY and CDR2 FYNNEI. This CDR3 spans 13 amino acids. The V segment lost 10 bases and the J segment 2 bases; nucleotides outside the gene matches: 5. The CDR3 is CATAGQGTYEQYF. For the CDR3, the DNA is TGTGCCACAGCGGGACAGGGGACCTACGAGCAGTACTTC.